The TCR beta chain described here comes from a study of cytomegalovirus exposure and HLA in healthy donors. The assay was immunoSEQ multiplex PCR, and TCRdb's table has in-frame clones only and misses some. The table shows roughly 300,000 clones, with about 85% occurring only once. Study outcomes and limitations: In the 120 or so validation repertoires, about 94% of cluster scores exceeded 0, per a later analysis. Cytomegalovirus status was reportedly diagnosed by the classifier with high sensitivity and specificity. Through in vitro validation, three CMV-associated chains were shown to be specific for CMV antigens. Researchers counted around 160 TCR beta chains as cytomegalovirus-associated.

V lost 5 bases, J lost 3 bases, and 14 bases lay in between. The CDR3 totals 16 residues. Germline lookup yields CDR1 PRHDT and CDR2 FYEKMQ (reference sequence). Concerning this clone: What it recognizes is unknown.

J is TRBJ1-6 and V is TRBV13; possibly TRBD1 for D (6 bases). The receptor's source is a woman in her thirties in good health and CMV-seropositive. The sequenced sample consisted of PBMCs. The DNA for the CDR3 is TGTGCCAGCAGCCCAGGACAGCCCTACTATAATTCACCCCTCCACTTT. Protein product: CASSPGQPYYNSPLHF.